This T cell receptor beta chain comes out of a study of blood T cell repertoires in COVID-19 (dated by TCRdb to the early 2020s). Looking at the study overall: Samples covering the acute and convalescent phases of COVID-19 were provided by collaborators in the United States, Italy and Spain. Where HLA class I and class II types were available, the types were taken from metadata supplied by the sample provider, not from assay-based typing. The prospective study material was composed of cDNA or gDNA derived from T cells, B-cell-depleted T cells, or PBMCs. Samples came from the ongoing ImmuneRACE study (first 160 participants) plus 1,254 subjects from 6 global collaborators. Deeply sampled blood TCRbeta repertoires from subjects exposed to, actively infected with, or recovered from COVID-19 were included in the dataset. The repertoires were made available in a free public database intended to serve as a resource for research on the immune response to SARS-CoV-2. A de-identified subject ID, COVID-19 status, age in years and sex were almost always included in the sample metadata. Summary of the overall study and its limitations: How much clinical and demographic metadata was included differed by source and by participant, and the metadata was provided uncurated.

TCRbeta CDR3 regions were amplified from genomic DNA by means of the immunoSEQ Assay, a bias-controlled multiplex PCR. In the original analysis: Within the assay, amplification of reference gene primers was used to estimate how many nucleated cells each sample contained. To quantify the absolute abundance of each unique TCRbeta CDR3 rearrangement, sequence reads were collapsed and filtered. For each sample, productive Simpson clonality was calculated by taking the square root of Simpson's diversity index across productive rearrangements. In TCRdb, the immuneACCESS table is reduced to in-frame sequences with V and J assigned. These tables do not hold every clone; where another copy was compared, an unresolved V gene accounts for under half, and the others remain unexplained. From that table come the V and J calls and clone size; the DNA was used to work out D and trimming. Counted in this sample were some 70,000 clones; over 75% of them appeared once. The ten largest clones take up approximately 3% of the sample.

Whole blood was collected in K2EDTA tubes by collaborating institutions according to the institutions' own protocols. For TCRbeta analysis, collaborators shipped samples in one of three forms: frozen whole blood, isolated PBMCs, or DNA extracted from either of those sample types. For this clone: Its antigen is not yet known. No base-level quality is on record; no much larger clone is a single base apart.

The cysteine opens and the phenylalanine closes a CDR3 of 17 amino acids. The only DNA kept is the CDR3, 51 bases in frame from the first base. CDR1 and CDR2 were assigned from the germline V gene as SGHRS and YFSETQ. The germline ends are 11 bases apart after V is trimmed by 1 base and J by 0 bases. Recombination connected TRBV5-1 to TRBJ2-6; 5 matching bases give a weak D call of TRBD1. The sequencing sample was made of peripheral blood. The receptor was isolated from a man in his sixties or seventies with active or convalescent COVID-19. CDR3 protein: CASSLLQGGSGANVLTF. In nucleotides, the sequence is TGCGCCAGCAGCTTGTTGCAGGGCGGCTCTGGGGCCAACGTCCTGACTTTC.